Listed below are T cell receptor beta chains from one sample, sequenced in a study of cytomegalovirus exposure and HLA in healthy donors. Method: immunoSEQ multiplex PCR; TCRdb's copy keeps in-frame clones and lacks some. The top ten hold roughly 10% of the sample, which has more than 95,000 clones, 55% to 75% seen once. Sequencing used PBMCs. All receptors derive from a middle-aged woman in good health and CMV-seropositive. The CDR3 runs from the conserved cysteine through the conserved F or W. The order of the fields is clone size, J gene, D gene, V gene, CDR3 DNA, CDR3 protein. The D gene is left open where the match is weak. Not all rows give a size; the values are once, few, many and, for expanded clones, a class.

.	TRBJ1-5	TRBD1	TRBV27	TGTGCCAGCAGTTTGGGCAGGGGGGGCAATCAGCCCCAGCATTTT	CASSLGRGGNQPQHF
.	TRBJ2-3	TRBD2	TRBV9	TGTGCCAGCAGAGAGACTAGCGGGAGCACAGATACGCAGTATTTT	CASRETSGSTDTQYF
.	TRBJ1-1	.	TRBV19	TGTGCCAGTAGTATAGCCTGGAATGGGGGCCGGGTTGAAGCTTTCTTT	CASSIAWNGGRVEAFF
few	TRBJ2-6	.	TRBV6-5	TGTGCCAGCAGTTACAGGGGCTCTGGGGCCAACGTCCTGACTTTC	CASSYRGSGANVLTF
.	TRBJ2-5	.	TRBV7-3	TGTGCCAGCAGCTTAACGGCAGCTAGCGAGGGGCAAGGGACCCAGTACTTC	CASSLTAASEGQGTQYF
few	TRBJ2-7	.	TRBV7-9	TGTGCCAGCAGCTTTACTAGCTCCTACGAGCAGTACTTC	CASSFTSSYEQYF
.	TRBJ1-2	.	TRBV7-2	TGTGCCAGCAGCTCGCAGGGAAGCTCAGGCTACACCTTC	CASSSQGSSGYTF
.	TRBJ2-3	.	TRBV27	TGTGCCAGCAAGGAGGGGGATACGCAGTATTTT	CASKEGDTQYF
.	TRBJ2-2	TRBD1	TRBV4-2	TGTGCCAGCAGCCAAGTGGGTCTAAGTGTGGGACAGGTGGACACCGGGGAGCTGTTTTTT	CASSQVGLSVGQVDTGELFF
.	TRBJ1-1	.	TRBV18	TGTGCCAGCTCCGGGGGGCGGAACACTGAAGCTTTCTTT	CASSGGRNTEAFF
.	TRBJ2-1	.	TRBV5-1	TGCGCCAGCAGCTCCCCCCTAAGCTCCTACAATGAGCAGTTCTTC	CASSSPLSSYNEQFF
.	TRBJ1-1	TRBD1	TRBV18	TGTGCCAGCTCTCCTAGACAGGGTGCCACTGAAGCTTTCTTT	CASSPRQGATEAFF
.	TRBJ1-5	.	TRBV5-6	TGTGCCAGCAGTTTACAGGGTTACGGGATAGACAATCAGCCCCAGCATTTT	CASSLQGYGIDNQPQHF
few	TRBJ2-7	TRBD1	TRBV19	TGTGCCAGTGGGGGACAGGGGGCAAGAAGCGAGCAGTACTTC	CASGGQGARSEQYF
.	TRBJ1-1	TRBD1	TRBV27	TGTGCCAGCAGCATGAGAGGGGGCGTGTACACTGAAGCTTTCTTT	CASSMRGGVYTEAFF
.	TRBJ1-5	.	TRBV7-2	TGTGCCAGCAGCTTAGTGAGAGGGCAGAATAACAATCAGCCCCAGCATTTT	CASSLVRGQNNNQPQHF
.	TRBJ1-1	.	TRBV5-4	TGTGCCAGCAGCCCCCTGACAGGCTCCACTGAAGCTTTCTTT	CASSPLTGSTEAFF
.	TRBJ1-1	TRBD1	TRBV28	TGTGCCAGCAGCTCGCCTGGGACAGGGGTGAGAAGGGCTTTCTTT	CASSSPGTGVRRAFF
.	TRBJ2-1	.	TRBV9	TGTGCCAGCAGCGTAGCACTCCGCTCCTACAATGAGCAGTTCTTC	CASSVALRSYNEQFF
.	TRBJ1-2	.	TRBV4-1	TGCGCCAGCAGCCAAGGGGGCGCAGGCGGCTACACCTTC	CASSQGGAGGYTF
few	TRBJ1-2	TRBD1	TRBV5-1	TGCGCCAGCAGCTTCGGGACAGGGATTCCTAACTATGGCTACACCTTC	CASSFGTGIPNYGYTF
.	TRBJ2-2	TRBD1	TRBV7-3	TGTGCCAGCAGCTTAGGACAGGCGAACACCGGGGAGCTGTTTTTT	CASSLGQANTGELFF
.	TRBJ1-2	.	TRBV11-2	TGTGCCAGCAGCTTATTTCCGGGGAACTATGGCTACACCTTC	CASSLFPGNYGYTF
.	TRBJ2-6	.	TRBV28	TGTGCCAGCAGGATAGCGGACGGATACTTTACCGGGGCCAACGTCCTGACTTTC	CASRIADGYFTGANVLTF
once	TRBJ2-7	TRBD2	TRBV27	TGTGCCAGCAGTTCCTGGACTAGCGGCTCCTACGAGCAGTACTTC	CASSSWTSGSYEQYF
few	TRBJ2-7	TRBD2	TRBV7-2	TGTGCCAGCAGCCAAACTAGCGTTAGCTCCTACGAGCAGTACTTC	CASSQTSVSSYEQYF
.	TRBJ1-5	TRBD1	TRBV14	TGTGCCAGCAGCCAACCGGGACAGGGTAGGGGACAGCCCCAGCATTTT	CASSQPGQGRGQPQHF
few	TRBJ1-5	.	TRBV28	TGTGCCAGCACTCCTTCGGGGGAGGACAATCAGCCCCAGCATTTT	CASTPSGEDNQPQHF
.	TRBJ2-1	TRBD1	TRBV29-1	TGCAGCGTTGAGGAATCCGGGACAGGGTGGTACAATGAGCAGTTCTTC	CSVEESGTGWYNEQFF
.	TRBJ1-1	TRBD1	TRBV7-6	TGTGCCAGCAGGAAACAGGGGGCCACTGAAGCTTTCTTT	CASRKQGATEAFF
.	TRBJ2-7	TRBD2	TRBV7-9	TGTGCCAGCAGCTACCCTATAGCGGGGAAGCCCTCCTACGAGCAGTACTTC	CASSYPIAGKPSYEQYF
.	TRBJ1-1	.	TRBV6-5	TGTGCCAGCCAACGGAGCCGGACTGAAGCTTTCTTT	CASQRSRTEAFF
.	TRBJ1-1	.	TRBV9	TGTGCCAGCAGCCCGGGGGGAGGGGTAGCTTTCTTT	CASSPGGGVAFF
.	TRBJ1-2	TRBD1	TRBV6-1	TGTGCCAGCAGTGAACGACAGGGGAACGGCTACACCTTC	CASSERQGNGYTF
.	TRBJ2-7	TRBD1	TRBV28	TGTGCCAGCAGTTTAAACAGGGGATACGAGCAGTACTTC	CASSLNRGYEQYF
.	TRBJ2-7	TRBD1	TRBV7-3	TGTGCCTATAGGGGACAGGGATCCTACGAGCAGTACTTC	CAYRGQGSYEQYF
.	TRBJ1-2	.	TRBV7-8	TGTGCCAGCAGCTTAAGGTGGGGAGGGTTATCCAACTATGGCTACACCTTC	CASSLRWGGLSNYGYTF
.	TRBJ1-2	.	TRBV19	TGTGCCAGTAGTGCCCTTCTACAGGGTTCAGGCTACACCTTC	CASSALLQGSGYTF
.	TRBJ2-7	.	TRBV28	TGTGCCAGCAGTTTACGGGGGACCTACGAGCAGTACTTC	CASSLRGTYEQYF
.	TRBJ2-5	.	TRBV18	TGTGCCAGCCGCATCTCCCTCCAGAAAGAGACCCAGTACTTC	CASRISLQKETQYF
few	TRBJ1-1	TRBD1	TRBV7-2	TGTGCCAGCAGCTATGGACAGGATAACACTGAAGCTTTCTTT	CASSYGQDNTEAFF
few	TRBJ2-7	TRBD2	TRBV5-6	TGTGCCAGCAGCTTCGGGACTAGCGGGACCCACGAGCAGTACTTC	CASSFGTSGTHEQYF
many	TRBJ2-7	.	TRBV6-5	TGTGCCAGCGCCCCCAGGGGCAGTCTCTCCTACGAGCAGTACTTC	CASAPRGSLSYEQYF
few	TRBJ2-7	.	TRBV14	TGTGCCAGCAGCCTAGCGACCTACGAGCAGTACTTC	CASSLATYEQYF
few	TRBJ1-1	TRBD1	TRBV5-8	TGTGCCGCCAGAGGACAGGGCGAAGCTTTCTTT	CAARGQGEAFF
.	TRBJ2-1	.	TRBV27	TGTGCCAGCAGAAACGGGAAAACGGAAAACAATGAGCAGTTCTTC	CASRNGKTENNEQFF